Listed below are T cell receptor beta chains from one sample, sequenced in a study of cytomegalovirus exposure and HLA in healthy donors. Profiled with immunoSEQ multiplex PCR; TCRdb holds only in-frame clones, not every one. The sample includes over 200,000 clones, 70% to 90% of them seen just once. Specimen: PBMCs. All receptors derive from a woman between 18 and 29 years old in good health and CMV-seronegative. Both conserved end residues are part of each CDR3. The order of the fields is clone size, J gene, V gene, D gene, CDR3 protein, CDR3 DNA. The D gene is left open where the match is weak. The size of a clone is reported for some rows only, either as once, few or many, or as a class for expanded clones.

NA,TRBJ2-7,TRBV6-1,TRBD1,CASNRDSSYEQYF,TGTGCCAGCAATCGGGACAGCTCCTACGAGCAGTACTTC
NA,TRBJ2-7,TRBV10-3,NA,CAISDPDSSNEQYF,TGTGCCATCAGTGACCCGGACTCATCCAACGAGCAGTACTTC
NA,TRBJ1-4,TRBV4-1,TRBD1,CASSQDRDIDEKLFF,TGCGCCAGCAGCCAGGACAGGGATATTGATGAAAAACTGTTTTTT
NA,TRBJ2-1,TRBV5-1,NA,CASSLIGGSYNEQFF,TGCGCCAGCAGCTTGATCGGGGGCTCCTACAATGAGCAGTTCTTC
NA,TRBJ2-5,TRBV7-9,NA,CASSLGEETQYF,TGTGCCAGCAGCTTAGGCGAAGAGACCCAGTACTTC
NA,TRBJ2-1,TRBV9,NA,CASSDVVALGGNSYNEQFF,TGTGCCAGCAGCGACGTCGTAGCGTTAGGCGGAAATTCCTACAATGAGCAGTTCTTC
NA,TRBJ2-7,TRBV4-1,TRBD2,CASIGLAGGIKYF,TGCGCCAGCATCGGACTAGCGGGAGGAATAAAGTACTTC
NA,TRBJ2-1,TRBV29-1,NA,CSVVQSSYNEQFF,TGCAGCGTCGTACAAAGCTCCTACAATGAGCAGTTCTTC
NA,TRBJ1-2,TRBV19,NA,CASRGSRTYGYTF,TGTGCCAGCAGAGGGTCCAGGACCTATGGCTACACCTTC
NA,TRBJ1-5,TRBV28,NA,CASSITPDTNQPQHF,TGTGCCAGCAGTATCACCCCAGACACTAATCAGCCCCAGCATTTT
NA,TRBJ1-5,TRBV30,NA,CAWTKPGAGQPQHF,TGTGCCTGGACAAAGCCAGGGGCAGGCCAGCCCCAGCATTTT
NA,TRBJ2-1,TRBV4-3,NA,CASSWRAGSEQFF,TGCGCCAGCAGCTGGCGGGCGGGGTCTGAGCAGTTCTTC
NA,TRBJ2-3,TRBV28,NA,CASSRIPQRPGTQYF,TGTGCCAGCAGCCGTATCCCCCAGCGGCCCGGTACGCAGTATTTT
NA,TRBJ2-1,TRBV29-1,TRBD1,CSAGSGTGDNEQFF,TGCAGCGCCGGCTCCGGGACAGGGGACAATGAGCAGTTCTTC
once,TRBJ2-5,TRBV18,TRBD2,CASSPGGTNQETQYF,TGTGCCAGCTCACCCGGGGGGACTAACCAAGAGACCCAGTACTTC
NA,TRBJ2-7,TRBV29-1,TRBD2,CSFEGTSGSYEQYF,TGCAGCTTTGAGGGGACTAGCGGCTCCTACGAGCAGTACTTC
NA,TRBJ2-2,TRBV28,TRBD2,CASSLELAGGFNTGELFF,TGTGCCAGCAGTTTAGAACTAGCGGGAGGGTTTAACACCGGGGAGCTGTTTTTT
once,TRBJ1-2,TRBV19,TRBD1,CASSSGTVFGYTF,TGTGCCAGTAGTTCCGGGACAGTCTTTGGCTACACCTTC
NA,TRBJ2-2,TRBV27,TRBD1,CASRTGSVGGELFF,TGTGCCAGCAGGACAGGGTCCGTCGGCGGGGAGCTGTTTTTT
NA,TRBJ2-1,TRBV7-2,TRBD2,CASISPKLAGSPYNEQFF,TGTGCCAGCATCTCGCCCAAACTAGCGGGGTCCCCCTACAATGAGCAGTTCTTC
NA,TRBJ2-7,TRBV4-1,TRBD2,CASSQDGGGSYEQYF,TGCGCCAGCAGCCAAGATGGCGGGGGCTCCTACGAGCAGTACTTC
NA,TRBJ2-7,TRBV30,TRBD1,CAVTGGSPFSAWNEQYF,TGTGCCGTTACAGGGGGCTCTCCTTTTTCCGCCTGGAACGAGCAGTACTTC
NA,TRBJ2-6,TRBV6-5,NA,CASTLSSSGANVLTF,TGTGCCAGCACTCTTAGTAGCTCTGGGGCCAACGTCCTGACTTTC
few,TRBJ2-7,TRBV13,TRBD1,CASSLDRGSSYEQYF,TGTGCCAGCAGCCTCGACAGGGGGTCCTCCTACGAGCAGTACTTC
NA,TRBJ1-1,TRBV5-1,NA,CASSLGGSPEAFF,TGCGCCAGCAGCCTTGGGGGGAGTCCTGAAGCTTTCTTT
once,TRBJ1-2,TRBV12-2,NA,CASRLPFSDRPVRENYGYTF,TGTGCAAGTCGCTTACCCTTCTCAGACAGACCCGTGCGCGAAAACTATGGCTACACCTTC
NA,TRBJ2-5,TRBV7-7,TRBD2,CASSLVSGLAGEETQYF,TGTGCTAGCAGCTTAGTCTCCGGACTAGCGGGAGAAGAGACCCAGTACTTC
NA,TRBJ2-7,TRBV5-6,TRBD1,CASSPGQGSYEQYF,TGTGCCAGCAGCCCGGGACAGGGGTCCTACGAGCAGTACTTC
NA,TRBJ2-2,TRBV6-6,TRBD1,CASSPRQGPDPGELFF,TGTGCCAGCAGTCCCCGACAGGGGCCGGACCCCGGGGAGCTGTTTTTT
NA,TRBJ2-1,TRBV4-2,TRBD2,CASSQVAGNPYNEQFF,TGTGCCAGCAGCCAAGTAGCGGGAAATCCCTACAATGAGCAGTTCTTC
NA,TRBJ1-5,TRBV28,NA,CASSFVERGNQPQHF,TGTGCCAGCAGTTTCGTAGAGAGAGGCAATCAGCCCCAGCATTTT
NA,TRBJ2-3,TRBV28,NA,CASLSGLGTDTQYF,TGTGCCAGTCTCAGTGGACTTGGCACAGATACGCAGTATTTT